Following are 6 T cell receptor beta chains from one sample sequenced in a study of blood T cell repertoires in COVID-19. The protocol was immunoSEQ multiplex PCR, while the TCRdb copy is restricted to in-frame clones and leaves out a portion. Of approximately 260,000 clones listed, around nine tenths are singletons. Specimen: peripheral blood. These receptors were obtained from a man in his fifties with acute or convalescent COVID-19.

This rearrangement joins TRBV30 to TRBJ2-6; D gene uncertain. The germline gives CDR1 GTSNPN, CDR2 SVGIG (reference sequence). Trimming cost V 6 bases and J 3 bases, with 9 bases left between them. The CDR3 extends over 13 amino acids. The CDR3 DNA reads as TGTGCCTGCATAGCTAATGGGGCCAACGTCCTGACTTTC. Amino acids: CACIANGANVLTF.

The chain joins TRBV5-1 to TRBJ1-4; 7 positions agree with TRBD1. CDR1 and CDR2 (germline): SGHRS, YFSETQ. This CDR3 comprises 14 residues. J lost 4 bases, V lost 3 bases, and 3 bases had no gene match. CDR3 region: CASSSGQLNEKLFF. The CDR3 DNA follows: TGCGCCAGCAGCTCGGGACAGCTTAATGAAAAACTGTTTTTT.

This clone has just one count. This chain links TRBV29-1 with TRBJ2-2, with D perhaps matching TRBD1 (6 bases). Germline V CDR1 and CDR2: SQVTM, ANQGSEA. The ends were cut back, 8 bases at V and 2 bases at J, with 15 bases in the middle. The CDR3 consists of 14 residues. CDR3 sequence: CSTPGDTNTGELFF. As DNA, the CDR3 is TGCAGCACCCCCGGGGACACCAACACCGGGGAGCTGTTTTTT.

In DNA, the CDR3 is TGTGCCAGCAGCTTATTGGGGGCCAGGGAGCAGTTCTTC. Translating it yields CASSLLGAREQFF. The gene calls are TRBV5-4 and TRBJ2-1; D is possibly TRBD1 (6 bases). Deletions cut 2 bases from V and 10 bases from J, with 13 bases between. The CDR3 is made up of 13 amino acids. Germline assignment: CDR1 SGHNT and CDR2 YYREEE (reference sequence). Full variable domain (outside the CDR3, taken from reference TRBV5-4 and TRBJ2-1): ETGVTQSPTHLIKTRGQQVTLRCSSQSGHNTVSWYQQALGQGPQFIFQYYREEENGRGNFPPRFSGLQFPNYSSELNVNALELDDSALYLCASSLLGAREQFFGPGTRLTVL.

The chain uses TRBV5-6 and TRBJ2-7; D not certain. The germline V gene has CDR1 SGHDT and CDR2 YYEEEE. V lost 1 base and J lost 4, with 9 bases in between. The CDR3 runs to 13 residues. CDR3 region: CASSLSNGYEQYF. The CDR3 DNA reads as TGTGCCAGCAGCTTGTCTAACGGGTACGAGCAGTACTTC.

V usage is TRBV10-1 and J usage is TRBJ1-2; D not resolved. CDR1 WNHNN and CDR2 SYGVQD come from the germline V gene (reference sequence). CDR3 length equals 13 residues. V shed 3 bases and J shed 7 bases, with 12 bases lying between them. This CDR3 reads CASSEQTGSGYTF. The CDR3 nucleotides read TGCGCCAGCAGTGAACAGACGGGATCTGGCTACACCTTC.